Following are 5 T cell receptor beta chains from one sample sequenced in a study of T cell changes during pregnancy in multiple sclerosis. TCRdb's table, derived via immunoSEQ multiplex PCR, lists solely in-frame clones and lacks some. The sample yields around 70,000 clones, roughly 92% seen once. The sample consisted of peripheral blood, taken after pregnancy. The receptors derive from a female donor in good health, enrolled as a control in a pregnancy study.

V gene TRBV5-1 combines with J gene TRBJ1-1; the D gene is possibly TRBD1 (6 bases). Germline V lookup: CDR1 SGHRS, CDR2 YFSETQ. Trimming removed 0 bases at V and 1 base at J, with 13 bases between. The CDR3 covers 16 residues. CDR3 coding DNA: TGCGCCAGCAGCTTGGACAGGGCGTTAGAGAACACTGAAGCTTTCTTT. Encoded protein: CASSLDRALENTEAFF.

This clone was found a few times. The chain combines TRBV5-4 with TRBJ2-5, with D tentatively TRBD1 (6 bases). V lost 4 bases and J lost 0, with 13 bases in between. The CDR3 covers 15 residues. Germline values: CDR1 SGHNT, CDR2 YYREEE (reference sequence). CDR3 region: CASSPGQRYQETQYF. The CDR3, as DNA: TGTGCCAGCAGCCCCGGACAGCGGTACCAAGAGACCCAGTACTTC.

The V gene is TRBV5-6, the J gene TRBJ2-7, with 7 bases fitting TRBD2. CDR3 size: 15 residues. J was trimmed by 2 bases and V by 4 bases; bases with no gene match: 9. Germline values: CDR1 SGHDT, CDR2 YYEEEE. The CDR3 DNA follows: TGTGCCAGCAGCGGGAGGGCAGGGTGGGCCTACGAGCAGTACTTC. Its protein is CASSGRAGWAYEQYF.

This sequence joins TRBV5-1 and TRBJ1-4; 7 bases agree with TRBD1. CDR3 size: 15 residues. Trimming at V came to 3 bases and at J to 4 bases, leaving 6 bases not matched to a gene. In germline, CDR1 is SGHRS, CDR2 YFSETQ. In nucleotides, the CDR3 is TGCGCCAGCAGCTCGATCGGACAGGATAATGAAAAACTGTTTTTT. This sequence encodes CASSSIGQDNEKLFF.

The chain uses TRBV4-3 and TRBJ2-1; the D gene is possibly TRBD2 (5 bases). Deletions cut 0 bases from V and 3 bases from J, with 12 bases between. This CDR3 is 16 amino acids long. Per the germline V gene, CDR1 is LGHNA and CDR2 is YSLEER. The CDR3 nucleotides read TGCGCCAGCAGCCAAGATCTGAGCGGAGGCTACAATGAGCAGTTCTTC. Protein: CASSQDLSGGYNEQFF.